This TCR beta chain comes out of a study of long-term antiretroviral therapy in people with HIV. Turning to the study itself: Some samples came about a decade before the 2015 immediate-ART recommendation, and these were the earliest.

Samples were assayed with immunoSEQ v3.0 at survey level. Assay used: immunoSEQ multiplex PCR; TCRdb lists only in-frame clones, some missing. This repertoire shows under 13,000 clones, around 85% found once; its top ten account for under 20%. Points on this clone: As yet, its antigen is unknown.

The study's findings and limits: Patients on ART gained diversity, which nonetheless stayed below transplant donor controls.

Sampling of each donor yielded at least one pre-ART PBMC sample and at least two post-ART PBMC samples. Treatment for all HIV-infected participants took place in the United States. This CDR3 is built from 13 residues. V was clipped by 2 bases and J by 7 bases; unmatched bases: 2. Germline CDR1 is SEHNR and CDR2 is FQNEAQ (reference sequence). The input for sequencing was unsorted PBMCs, taken 1.8 years after starting antiretroviral therapy. J is TRBJ2-1 and V is TRBV7-9, with 7 positions matching TRBD1. The receptor's source is a man aged 35 to 55 with HIV. DNA of the CDR3: TGTGCCAGCAGCTTAACAGGGGTGAATGAGCAGTTCTTC. It encodes CASSLTGVNEQFF.